Given below is one T cell receptor (beta chain) in context. What antigen it recognizes has not been identified. No base quality values were provided; no much bigger clone lies one nucleotide off. The data belong to a study of lymphopenia after photon versus proton radiotherapy (dated by TCRdb to between 2018 and 2020). With regard to the full study: The study compared the immunological effects of photon versus proton radiation therapy in patients with gastrointestinal tumors who developed high-grade lymphopenia. The cohort included more than 15 patients with gastrointestinal tumors who developed lymphopenia after receiving either photon or proton therapy. The study aimed to characterize how the two radiation modalities differ in their impact on the immune system. Study-wide findings and limitations: Across the cohort, an inverse correlation was found between a larger post-nadir drop in TCR diversity and overall survival time among patients who died. After the lymphocyte count nadir, oligoclonal expansion, especially of CD8+ Temra cells, was observed in photon-treated repertoires, and the drop in diversity was driven by this expansion. The authors looked at the survival association only in patients who died, and they framed better survival with proton therapy as a possibility rather than a demonstrated result. Relative stability during treatment was observed in proton-treated patients, whereas loss of naive T cells and TCR diversity and gain of effector/memory populations were observed in photon-treated patients.

The library came from the immunoSEQ multiplex PCR assay. T cell repertoires were profiled with deep sequencing of rearranged TCR beta loci together with multiparametric flow cytometry. Not all clones reach the TCRdb copy of this immuneACCESS table, which keeps in-frame sequences only. Checked studies attribute under half of the gap to unresolved V genes and leave the rest unexplained. The sample includes about 40,000 clones, with under 85% observed a single time. The biggest ten clones account for over 20% of the sample. Spanning cysteine to phenylalanine, the CDR3 consists of 14 amino acids. Of the read, only the CDR3 DNA is kept; its 42 bases are in frame from base 1. V lost 2 bases and J lost 4 bases; the stretch between them is 12 bases long. The germline V gene (reference sequence) sets CDR1 to SGHNT and CDR2 to YYREEE.

The sample in question was peripheral blood, obtained from a patient treated with proton-based radiotherapy. In this chain, TRBV5-4 is recombined with TRBJ2-5, and possibly TRBD2, on 6 matching bases. This TCR derives from a woman aged 70 to 79 with pancreatic cancer. The DNA sequence is TGTGCCAGCAGCTTCGGAGCGGGTGCAGAGACCCAGTACTTC. Translation gives CASSFGAGAETQYF.